Below, 17 T cell receptor beta chains from the same sample are listed, as sequenced in a study of metastatic and nonmetastatic thyroid tumors (dated by TCRdb to 2020 to 2021). Libraries were made using PCR. Sequenced on an Illumina HiSeq 4000. The raw public data were reprocessed by TCRdb itself: fastp quality trimming at Q25, MiXCR clonotype calling, in-frame beta chains only. This sample is represented by more than 70,000 clones; 8.6% of them were singletons. 8.8% of the sample is taken by the ten largest. No patient had received any treatment before thyroid surgery. Sequencing was carried out using blood. The origin of the receptors is a female donor with papillary thyroid cancer or a benign thyroid nodule (not recorded which). Some clones in this sample may be carry-over from other donors' samples.

This clone has at least ten counts. This CDR3 reads CASSHYSGGEVNTQYF. The CDR3 coding sequence is TGTGCCAGCAGCCACTATAGCGGGGGGGAGGTGAATACGCAGTATTTT. The chain uses TRBV6-1 and TRBJ2-3; TRBD2 matches 11 bases. This CDR3 comprises 16 residues. The J segment lost 7 bases and the V segment lost 6 bases, leaving 12 bases of the junction unmatched. Germline assignment: CDR1 MNHNS and CDR2 SASEGT.

This clone came up many times. This chain joins TRBV12-3 or TRBV12-4 and TRBJ1-1; D is uncertain. V lost 5 bases and J lost 5, with 9 bases in between. This CDR3 has 12 residues. The CDR3 sequence is CASSVEVTEAFF. CDR3 DNA: TGTGCCAGCAGTGTTGAGGTAACTGAAGCTTTCTTT.

As concerns this clone: This could be a read error, since a much larger clone is one nucleotide away. The rearrangement joins TRBV12-3 or TRBV12-4 to TRBJ1-1, with D possibly matching TRBD1 (5 bases). The CDR3 is 13 amino acids. The DNA for the CDR3 is TGTGCCAGCAGCGGGGCCTGGGGGACTGAAGCTATCTTT. Encoded protein: CASSGAWGTEAIF.

Ten or more counts support this clone. V usage is TRBV11-2 and J usage is TRBJ2-3; 8 nucleotides line up with TRBD1. Trimming removed 6 bases from V and 1 base from J; junction bases left unmatched: 6. This CDR3 region has 15 residues. Per germline, CDR1 SGHAT and CDR2 FQNNGV. The CDR3 here is CASSYTGGGTDTQYF. In nucleotides, the CDR3 is TGTGCCAGCAGTTATACAGGGGGTGGCACAGATACGCAGTATTTT.

This clone was seen at least ten times. The V gene is TRBV4-2, the J gene TRBJ2-7; 10 bases are shared with TRBD1. J gave up 7 bases and V 2 bases, and 8 bases lay outside the gene matches. There are 15 residues in the CDR3. The germline V gene encodes CDR1 LGHNA and CDR2 YNFKEQ. The CDR3: CASSQQGQGMEEQYF. The CDR3 nucleotides read TGTGCCAGCAGCCAACAGGGACAGGGGATGGAGGAGCAGTACTTC.

This clone was seen ten or more times. This chain links TRBV20-1 with TRBJ1-2, with D tentatively TRBD1 (6 bases). The V end was cut by 6 bases, the J end by 5 bases, with 16 bases between. Germline CDR1 reads DFQATT; CDR2 reads SNEGSKA (reference sequence). The CDR3 consists of 13 residues. The CDR3 protein is CSAVGQSGYGYTF. DNA for the CDR3: TGCAGTGCCGTAGGACAGAGTGGGTATGGCTACACCTTC.

This clone occurred a few times. The rearrangement links TRBV5-6 to TRBJ1-3; TRBD1 agrees at 9 bases. The length of the CDR3 is 14 residues. The V and J ends lost 5 bases and 4 bases, in that order; junction bases with no gene match: 4. Germline CDR1 reads SGHDT; CDR2 reads YYEEEE. This CDR3 reads CASRDRGGGNTIYF. CDR3 DNA: TGTGCCAGCAGGGACAGGGGAGGAGGAAACACCATATATTTT.

This clone was recorded many times. CDR3 in amino acids: CASRWDRVTEAFF. CDR3 in DNA: TGTGCCAGTAGATGGGACCGAGTCACTGAAGCTTTCTTT. The chain employs TRBV19 and TRBJ1-1; D is possibly TRBD1 (5 bases). Trimming removed 6 bases from V and 4 bases from J, with 12 bases in between. Germline values: CDR1 LNHDA, CDR2 SQIVND (reference sequence). The CDR3 consists of 13 residues.

The table lists this clone with a few counts. Given a much more abundant clone one base away, this may be a read error. The rearrangement joins TRBV20-1 to TRBJ2-5; D might be TRBD2 (6 bases). The germline gives CDR1 DFQATT, CDR2 SNEGSKA (reference sequence). The CDR3 is 17 amino acids. The germline V and J ends were trimmed by 0 bases and 5 bases, with 22 bases remaining between them. CDR3 sequence (DNA): TGCAGTGCTAGAGATCTAGAACTAGCCGAGTACACTGAGACCCAGTACTTC. Protein: CSARDLELAEYTETQYF.

In this sample, this clone turned up many times. Other DNA sequences in this specimen translate into the identical CDR3. The rearrangement links TRBV20-1 to TRBJ1-2; D is uncertain. The V gene's germline CDR1 is DFQATT and CDR2 SNEGSKA (reference sequence). V was pared by 6 bases and J by 4 bases, with 12 bases between. This CDR3 has 12 amino acids. CDR3 DNA sequence: TGCAGTGCCCGGGAGCGGACCTATGGCTACACCTTC. Amino acids: CSARERTYGYTF.

This clone was recorded many times. The chain has TRBV27 and TRBJ2-7, with 10 positions matching TRBD2. V shed 6 bases, J shed 6 bases, and the junction held 5 bases outside the gene matches. The germline gives CDR1 MNHEY, CDR2 SMNVEV (reference sequence). This CDR3 spans 13 amino acids. CDR3 in amino acids: CASRTSGVTEQYF. The CDR3 coding sequence is TGTGCCAGCAGAACTAGCGGGGTAACCGAGCAGTACTTC.

This clone was seen ten or more times. The chain has TRBV2 and TRBJ1-5; weak D call: TRBD1 (5 bases). V gave up 7 bases and J gave up 4 bases, with 17 bases separating them. Germline lookup yields CDR1 SNHLY and CDR2 FYNNEI. The CDR3 totals 15 residues. The CDR3, as DNA: TGTGCCAGCACCCCTAATGGGGGGTCGAATCAGCCCCAGCATTTT. It is translated as CASTPNGGSNQPQHF.

Remarks on this clone: One base away lies a much larger clone, so this may be a sequencing read error. The V call is TRBV19, the J call TRBJ2-7; TRBD1 matches at 7 bases. The CDR3 is made up of 15 amino acids. Germline V gives CDR1 LNHDA, CDR2 SQIVND (reference sequence). V dropped 4 bases and J dropped 7; count of bases not matched to a gene: 13. CDR3 DNA sequence: TGTGCCAGTAGTAAGAAGACAGGGTCATTGGTGGAGCAGTACTTC. Translated: CASSKKTGSLVEQYF.

This clone was picked up a small number of times. V is TRBV27 and J is TRBJ2-1; TRBD2 matches at 12 bases. This CDR3 spans 15 amino acids. Germline CDR1 is MNHEY and CDR2 is SMNVEV (reference sequence). The V and J ends lost 6 bases and 5 bases, in that order; junction bases with no gene match: 5. CDR3 DNA: TGTGCCAGCAGGTCACTAGCGGGGGGAGACAATGAGCAGTTCTTC. This sequence encodes CASRSLAGGDNEQFF.

In regard to this clone: This may come from a read error, since a much larger clone is one base off. V is TRBV14 and J is TRBJ1-1; D uncertain. Trimming shortened V by 0 bases and J by 3 bases, and 5 bases separated the two germline ends. Per the germline V gene, CDR1 is SGHDN and CDR2 is FVKESK. The CDR3 is made up of 13 amino acids. CDR3 sequence reads: CASSQDGYTEAFF. The CDR3 DNA is TGTGCCAGCAGCCAAGATGGGTACACTGAAGCTTTCTTT.

This clone came up many times. The chain employs TRBV7-9 and TRBJ2-1; 13 positions match TRBD2. J gave up 9 bases and V 3 bases, and 8 bases lay outside the gene matches. The CDR3 spans 16 residues. From germline, CDR1 is SEHNR and CDR2 FQNEAQ (reference sequence). The DNA of the CDR3 is TGTGCCAGCAGCTTGAGGACTAGCGGGGGCCGGGGTGAGCAGTTCTTC. This encodes CASSLRTSGGRGEQFF. The variable domain in full, with the rest retrieved from reference TRBV7-9 and TRBJ2-1, is DTGVSQNPRHKITKRGQNVTFRCDPISEHNRLYWYRQTLGQGPEFLTYFQNEAQLEKSRLLSDRFSAERPKGSFSTLEIQRTEQGDSAMYLCASSLRTSGGRGEQFFGPGTRLTVL.

A note on this clone: At one end the junction does not follow the germline gene, possibly because of a read error. V and J are TRBV5-4 and TRBJ2-5; 7 positions match TRBD2. The CDR3 runs 16 residues. Germline V CDR1 and CDR2: SGHNT, YYREEE (reference sequence). The CDR3 bases are TGTGCCAGCATCTTGGCCGGGGAGGGCCCGGGGGAGACCCAGTACTTC. It specifies CASILAGEGPGETQYF.